This T cell receptor (beta chain) is drawn from a study of beta chain features in type 1 diabetes. In this sample, this clone turned up a few times. Its target is not known. The germline V gene has CDR1 SGDLS and CDR2 YYNGEE. CDR3 length equals 17 residues. The V and J ends lost 3 bases and 1 base, in that order; junction bases with no gene match: 7. What was sequenced were expressed TCRB transcripts, since all of the isolated RNA had been reverse transcribed. The repertoire was sequenced with immunoSEQ multiplex PCR; TCRdb's copy has only in-frame clones and lacks some. The table has around 250,000 clones, 14% seen once; the top ten hold roughly 0.028%. Study conclusions and caveats: Cells with high TCR expression could be over-represented by cDNA sequencing.

The chain recombines TRBV9 with TRBJ1-6, with TRBD1 matching 7 bases. The material sequenced was naive CD4+ T cells from blood. This clonotype originated in a woman aged 40 to 50 in good health. The CDR3 loop reads CASSAGGGTSYNSPLHF. As DNA, the CDR3 is TGTGCCAGCAGCGCCGGAGGGGGCACTTCCTATAATTCACCCCTCCACTTT.